This record looks at one TCR beta chain sequence and its context. The entry originates in a study of blood T cell repertoires in COVID-19. In the study overall: There were acute and convalescent COVID-19 samples, and they came from the United States, Italy and Spain. From T cells, B-cell-depleted T cells, or PBMCs came the material, which was cDNA or gDNA.

Original data processing: Nucleated cell counts were estimated from reference gene primer amplification. Clones were read by immunoSEQ multiplex PCR, and TCRdb kept only the in-frame ones, dropping some. The DNA gave D and trimming, while V, J and clone size come from that table. The sample consists of about 420,000 clones, roughly 90% of them appearing once. Patients at the Seattle site were enrolled during active infection and followed longitudinally. This CDR3 region has 13 residues. With 4 bases removed from V and 6 bases from J, the gap between germline ends came to 10 bases. CDR1 and CDR2 from the germline V gene are KGHSH and LQKENI.

This receptor was taken from a man between 18 and 35 years old with COVID-19, enrolled during active disease. Sequencing input: peripheral blood. The chain employs TRBV18 and TRBJ2-1, with D possibly being TRBD2 (5 bases). DNA of the CDR3: TGTGCCAGCTCACGAGACTACCTCAATGAGCAGTTCTTC. It encodes CASSRDYLNEQFF.